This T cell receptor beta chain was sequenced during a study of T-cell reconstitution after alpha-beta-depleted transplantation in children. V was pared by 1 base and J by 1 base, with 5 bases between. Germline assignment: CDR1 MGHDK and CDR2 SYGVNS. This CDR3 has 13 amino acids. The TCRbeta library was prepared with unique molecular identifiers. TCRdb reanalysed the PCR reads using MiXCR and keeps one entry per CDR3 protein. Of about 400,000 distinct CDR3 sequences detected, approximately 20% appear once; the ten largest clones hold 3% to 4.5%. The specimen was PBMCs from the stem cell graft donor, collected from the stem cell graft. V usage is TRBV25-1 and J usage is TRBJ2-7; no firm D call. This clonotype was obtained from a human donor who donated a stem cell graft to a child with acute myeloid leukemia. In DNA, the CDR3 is TGTGCCAGCAGTGAATCCACGTCCTACGAGCAGTACTTC. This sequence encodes CASSESTSYEQYF.